These T cell receptor beta chains were read from a single sample in a study of cytomegalovirus exposure and HLA in healthy donors. Using immunoSEQ multiplex PCR, the repertoire was profiled, and TCRdb retains in-frame clones only, with some absent. The sample holds 150,000 to 200,000 clones, about 90% seen once. Sequenced: PBMCs. The receptor set was obtained from a girl under two years old in good health and CMV-seronegative. Each CDR3 is given with its conserved first and last residue. Each record gives: D gene, V gene, J gene, clone size, CDR3 DNA, CDR3 protein. D genes are given only for firm matches. Expanded clones get a size class; other rows say once, few or many, or leave the size out.

TRBD2	TRBV5-6	TRBJ2-3	NA	TGTGCCAGCAGCCTTAGCGGGCAAGATACGCAGTATTTT	CASSLSGQDTQYF
NA	TRBV29-1	TRBJ1-3	NA	TGCAGCGTTGAAGGTCTTTCGGGAAACACCATATATTTT	CSVEGLSGNTIYF
TRBD2	TRBV4-3	TRBJ2-1	NA	TGCGCCAGCAGCCAAGACCGGGTGACTAGCGGGAGGAATGAGCAGTTCTTC	CASSQDRVTSGRNEQFF
TRBD2	TRBV7-9	TRBJ2-7	NA	TGTGCCAGCAGCGCCCCCGGACTAGCGGGAGTTGACGAGCAGTACTTC	CASSAPGLAGVDEQYF
NA	TRBV7-2	TRBJ2-1	NA	TGTGCCAGCAGCTATCACTCACCGAGGTGGGAGCAGTTCTTC	CASSYHSPRWEQFF
TRBD1	TRBV5-4	TRBJ2-7	NA	TGTGCCAGCAGCTCAACCGGGACAGGGTTCTACGAGCAGTACTTC	CASSSTGTGFYEQYF
TRBD1	TRBV6-1	TRBJ1-2	NA	TGTGCCAGCAGTCAAGACGGAGGACAGGCTTTAGATGGCTACACCTTC	CASSQDGGQALDGYTF
TRBD2	TRBV4-1	TRBJ2-7	few	TGCGCCAGCAGCCAACCCACTAGCGGGTCCTACGAGCAGTACTTC	CASSQPTSGSYEQYF
NA	TRBV4-1	TRBJ2-7	NA	TGCGCCAGCAGCCAAGGAGGGAATGGGTACGAGCAGTACTTC	CASSQGGNGYEQYF
NA	TRBV15	TRBJ2-3	NA	TGTGCCACCAGCAGGGCCCCTTCGGCGGGGCCAGATACGCAGTATTTT	CATSRAPSAGPDTQYF
TRBD2	TRBV5-4	TRBJ2-3	NA	TGTGCCAGCAGCTGGGGACTAGCGGGGACCAACACAGATACGCAGTATTTT	CASSWGLAGTNTDTQYF
NA	TRBV30	TRBJ2-3	NA	TGTGCTTTGGGGATAGGGGGTGCTGGCACAGATACGCAGTATTTT	CALGIGGAGTDTQYF
NA	TRBV7-6	TRBJ2-7	NA	TGTGCCAGCAGCCCCGGGTCCCCAAACTCCTACGAGCAGTACTTC	CASSPGSPNSYEQYF
TRBD2	TRBV5-4	TRBJ2-3	NA	TGTGCCAGCAATAGCGGACGGCGGGGGAACACAGATACGCAGTATTTT	CASNSGRRGNTDTQYF
TRBD1	TRBV30	TRBJ2-2	NA	TGTGCCTGGACGGGACAGGGAAGGGGCGGGGAGCTGTTTTTT	CAWTGQGRGGELFF
NA	TRBV19	TRBJ2-6	NA	TGTGCCAGTAGTATGGGACTCCACTCTGGGGCCAACGTCCTGACTTTC	CASSMGLHSGANVLTF
NA	TRBV6-5	TRBJ1-2	NA	TGTGCCAGCAGTTACTCGACGGGGGGAATTATTGGTGGCTACACCTTC	CASSYSTGGIIGGYTF
TRBD1	TRBV23-1	TRBJ2-7	NA	TGCGCCAGCAGTCAATCGAATCGAAGGGAAAAGGGACAGGGGTCCTACGAGCAGTACTTC	CASSQSNRREKGQGSYEQYF
NA	TRBV5-1	TRBJ1-1	NA	TGCGCCAGCAGCTTCTCTAAGAACACTGAAGCTTTCTTT	CASSFSKNTEAFF
TRBD2	TRBV19	TRBJ2-1	NA	TGTGCCAGTAGTCCGGGAGGGCGGTACAATGAGCAGTTCTTC	CASSPGGRYNEQFF
TRBD2	TRBV5-4	TRBJ2-3	NA	TGTGCCAGCAGCCCAGTAGCGGGGGGGCCCGATACGCAGTATTTT	CASSPVAGGPDTQYF
NA	TRBV5-4	TRBJ1-1	NA	TGTGCCAGCAGCTTGGGGTCGGGCAGGGTCACTGAAGCTTTCTTT	CASSLGSGRVTEAFF
TRBD2	TRBV30	TRBJ2-2	NA	TGTGCCTGGAGTGTACTGACTAGCGGGACCACCGGGGAGCTGTTTTTT	CAWSVLTSGTTGELFF
TRBD2	TRBV4-1	TRBJ2-2	NA	TGCGCCAGCAGCCAAGTTCGGGGAGGGGTCCCCGGGGAGCTGTTTTTT	CASSQVRGGVPGELFF
NA	TRBV7-6	TRBJ1-1	few	TGTGCCAGCAGCTTATGGGAAAGGGCGGGGGATGGCACTGAAGCTTTCTTT	CASSLWERAGDGTEAFF
NA	TRBV2	TRBJ2-7	NA	TGTGCCAGCGGCCAAGGGCAGGGGACCCTCTACGAGCAGTACTTC	CASGQGQGTLYEQYF
TRBD1	TRBV30	TRBJ1-3	once	TGTGCCTGGAGGATGGGACAGGGCCCTGGAAACACCATATATTTT	CAWRMGQGPGNTIYF
TRBD2	TRBV4-2	TRBJ2-1	NA	TGTGCCAGCAGCCAAGGGGAGGGTAGCGGGGCCTACAATGAGCAGTTCTTC	CASSQGEGSGAYNEQFF
NA	TRBV19	TRBJ1-3	NA	TGTGCCAGTAGTATTTCAGGGGTTTTGCCCCGAAGCACCATATATTTT	CASSISGVLPRSTIYF
TRBD2	TRBV12-5	TRBJ2-3	NA	TGTGCTAGTGGTTTAACCGGGACTAGCGGGCAGCTAGCGGCAGATACGCAGTATTTT	CASGLTGTSGQLAADTQYF
NA	TRBV5-5	TRBJ1-5	NA	TGTGCCAGCAGTCTTGTGTATTCTTTCAATCAGCCCCAGCATTTT	CASSLVYSFNQPQHF
NA	TRBV6-5	TRBJ1-1	NA	TGTGCCAGCAGTTACGCGGCAGGGGCGAGAACTGAAGCTTTCTTT	CASSYAAGARTEAFF
NA	TRBV9	TRBJ1-2	NA	TGTGCCAGCAGCGTAGAAGGGACAAGACTATATGGCTACACCTTC	CASSVEGTRLYGYTF
TRBD2	TRBV19	TRBJ2-1	NA	TGTGCCAGTAGCCTACTTAGCGGGGATGAGCAGTTCTTC	CASSLLSGDEQFF
TRBD1	TRBV7-9	TRBJ2-2	NA	TGTGCCAGCAGCCCCGGGACAGCGAACACCGGGGAGCTGTTTTTT	CASSPGTANTGELFF
TRBD2	TRBV7-9	TRBJ2-1	few	TGTGCCAGCAGCGCCCGAAGCGGGAGACCCTACAATGAGCAGTTCTTC	CASSARSGRPYNEQFF
NA	TRBV6-5	TRBJ2-3	NA	TGTGCCAGCAGTTACAAGCCGGGGGATACGCAGTATTTT	CASSYKPGDTQYF
NA	TRBV4-1	TRBJ1-2	once	TGCGCCAGCAGCCCCCCGGGTCTGGGCTATGGCTACACCTTC	CASSPPGLGYGYTF
NA	TRBV13	TRBJ1-2	NA	TGTGCCAGCCACAGGGCTATACCGGCTGACAACTATGGCTACACCTTC	CASHRAIPADNYGYTF
NA	TRBV19	TRBJ2-2	NA	TGTGCCAGCCGCGGGAATGTCGGAACCGGGGAGCTGTTTTTT	CASRGNVGTGELFF
NA	TRBV6-5	TRBJ2-1	NA	TGTGCCAGCAGTTACTCGTACAGAAACAATGAGCAGTTCTTC	CASSYSYRNNEQFF
NA	TRBV2	TRBJ2-7	NA	TGTGCCAGCACCGTTGTGGAGAAAATCGAGCAGTACTTC	CASTVVEKIEQYF
TRBD1	TRBV7-9	TRBJ1-5	NA	TGTGCCAGCAGCCGTCAGGGGGAGCCCCAGCATTTT	CASSRQGEPQHF
TRBD2	TRBV5-1	TRBJ2-1	NA	TGCGCCAGCAGCTTCCCTAGCGGGGGGGCTTACAATGAGCAGTTCTTC	CASSFPSGGAYNEQFF